Detailed here is one T cell receptor beta chain. Its matching antigen is unknown. The germline gene is not matched at one end of the junction; a read error may be the cause. This record comes from a study of blood T cells in healthy people across ages. Points from the study as a whole: Researchers deemed the diversity estimates from one million T cells underestimates.

The V gene's germline CDR1 is LGHNA and CDR2 YSLEER. The CDR3 runs 15 residues. Using a J-beta primer mix together with a sample-barcoded 5' primer, a second PCR was run for about 7 to 12 cycles. MiXCR was run by TCRdb on the 5' RACE reads, yielding one entry per CDR3 protein. Found here are fewer than 2 million distinct CDR3 sequences, about 39% of them singletons; the top ten hold more than 20%. The chain joins TRBV4-3 to TRBJ2-1; D possibly uses TRBD1 or TRBD2 (5 bases each). The TCR comes from a human donor in good health. Input material: blood. CDR3 region: CASSLGEPPRNEQFF. In DNA form, the CDR3 reads TGCGCCAGTAGCCTGGGGGAACCCCCTAGGAATGAGCAGTTCTTC.